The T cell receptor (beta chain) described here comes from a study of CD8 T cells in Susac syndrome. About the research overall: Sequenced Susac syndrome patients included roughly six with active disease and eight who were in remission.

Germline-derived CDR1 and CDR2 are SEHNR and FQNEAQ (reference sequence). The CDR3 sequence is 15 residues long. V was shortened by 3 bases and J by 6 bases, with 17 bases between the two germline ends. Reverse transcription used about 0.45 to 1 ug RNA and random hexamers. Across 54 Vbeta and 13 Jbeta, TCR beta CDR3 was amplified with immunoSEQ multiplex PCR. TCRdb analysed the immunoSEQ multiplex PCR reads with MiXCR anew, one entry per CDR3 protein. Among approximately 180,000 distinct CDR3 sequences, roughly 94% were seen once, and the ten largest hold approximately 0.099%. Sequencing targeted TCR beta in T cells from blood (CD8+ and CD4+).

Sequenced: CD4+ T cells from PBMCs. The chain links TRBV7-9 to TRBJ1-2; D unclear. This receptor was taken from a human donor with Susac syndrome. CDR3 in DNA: TGTGCCAGCAGCTTGATGAAACACGTTGGCGATGGCTACACCTTC. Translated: CASSLMKHVGDGYTF.